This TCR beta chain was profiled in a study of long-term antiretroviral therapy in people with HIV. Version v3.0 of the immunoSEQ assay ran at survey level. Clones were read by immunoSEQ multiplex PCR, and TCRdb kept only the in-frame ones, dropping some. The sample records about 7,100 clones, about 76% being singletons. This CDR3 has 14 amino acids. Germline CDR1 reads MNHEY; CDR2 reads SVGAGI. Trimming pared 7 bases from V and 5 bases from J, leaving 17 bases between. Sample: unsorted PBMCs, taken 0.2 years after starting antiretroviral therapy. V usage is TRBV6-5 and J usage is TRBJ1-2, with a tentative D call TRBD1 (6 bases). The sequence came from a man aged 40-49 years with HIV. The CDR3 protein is CASKFDLGHYGYTF. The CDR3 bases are TGTGCCAGCAAGTTTGATTTGGGACATTATGGCTACACCTTC.